The 2 T cell receptor beta chains listed next were all sequenced from one sample in a study of spatial heterogeneity in lung cancer. TCRdb redid the calling of the 5' RACE reads with MiXCR, one entry per CDR3 protein. The sample lists 11,000 to 15,000 distinct CDR3 sequences, 9.5% to 13% occurring once. This sample's time point: sample taken at primary tumor resection. The input material, whole RNA from tumor, nontumor lung or frozen PBMC, was sequenced unsorted. This specimen was PBMCs, taken at surgery. The receptors derive from a male donor with early-stage non-small cell lung cancer.

This clonotype has only a few counts. The chain has TRBV20-1 and TRBJ1-5, with unresolved D. V lost 5 bases, J lost 1 base, and 3 bases lay in between. CDR3 length: 11 residues. Germline V gene data show CDR1 as DFQATT and CDR2 as SNEGSKA (reference sequence). CDR3 region: CSAQSNQPQHF. The CDR3 nucleotides are TGCAGTGCTCAGAGCAATCAGCCCCAGCATTTT.

Judged by abundance, this clonotype is medium-sized. The chain joins TRBV2 to TRBJ2-1, with a weak D call TRBD2 (6 bases). CDR1 SNHLY and CDR2 FYNNEI come from the germline V gene. Trimming cost V 10 bases and J 10 bases, with 14 bases left between them. The CDR3 loop spans 11 amino acids. The CDR3 DNA sequence: TGTGCCACGACGGTAGCGGAAGAGCAGTTCTTC. It specifies CATTVAEEQFF. The variable domain in full, completed from reference TRBV2 and TRBJ2-1, reads EPEVTQTPSHQVTQMGQEVILRCVPISNHLYFYWYRQILGQKVEFLVSFYNNEISEKSEIFDDQFSVERPDGSNFTLKIRSTKLEDSAMYFCATTVAEEQFFGPGTRLTVL.